One T cell receptor (beta chain) is described in this entry. Its antigen is unknown. No per-base quality is available; no much larger clone lies one base away. This sample was included in a study of Ad26.COV2.S vaccination and SARS-CoV-2 variants (dated by TCRdb to the early 2020s). Concerning the study at large: Vaccine-arm donors were drawn from COV1001, a multicentre, randomized, double-blind, placebo-controlled phase I-IIa trial of Ad26.COV2.S in healthy adults. Ad26.COV2.S was administered intramuscularly at 5 x 10^10 or 1 x 10^11 viral particles, either as a single shot or as two shots given 56 days apart. The specificity and breadth of SARS-CoV-2-reactive T cell receptors after Ad26.COV2.S vaccination were assessed by TCRbeta repertoire sequencing. A total of 32 samples were included in the TCR-sequenced set, comprising 19 Ad26.COV2.S vaccine recipients, 5 placebo recipients and 8 SARS-CoV-2 convalescent individuals. Participants in the trial were split at random into five groups of five each, receiving low-dose or high-dose Ad26.COV2.S once or twice, or else placebo on both occasions. Throughout the experiments and outcome assessment, investigators stayed blinded to trial group allocation.

In light of the paper, this sample's treatment or condition label describes: 15 to 20 received Ad26.COV2.S at low or high dose, single or two shots; 5 received placebo; per-sample allocation not given. Repertoires of vaccine and placebo recipients were sequenced from samples taken on day 63 after the first injection. Cohort 1b enrolled 25 or so adults aged 18-55 years at a single site in Boston, USA, between 29 July and 7 August 2020. As a vaccine, Ad26.COV2.S was a replication-incompetent adenovirus type 26 vector that expressed a prefusion-stabilized SARS-CoV-2 spike protein derived from the original Wuhan strain. The immunoSEQ Assay was the method used to sequence TCRbeta CDR3 regions. After extraction, genomic DNA underwent amplification by bias-controlled multiplex PCR, followed by high-throughput sequencing. Per the original workflow: To quantify the absolute abundance of every unique TCRbeta CDR3 region, sequences were collapsed and filtered. T cell fraction was estimated by normalization of TCRbeta template counts to usable DNA, with usable DNA being measured through amplification of reference genes present in all nucleated cells. Repertoire TCRs were annotated as SARS-CoV-2-specific when V gene, CDR3 amino acid sequence and J gene were exactly matched to a known reactive TCR set. The reference SARS-CoV-2 TCR set came from MIRA and was filtered for enrichment in COVID-19-positive ImmuneCODE repertoires, removing public or cross-reactive TCRs. Using the MIRA antigens, annotated TCRs were further analysed by specific ORF or by position within an ORF. Depth was the summed frequency of annotated unique rearrangements, while breadth was defined as annotated unique rearrangements over total unique productive rearrangements. TCR breadth was compared between groups using two-sided Wilcoxon rank-sum tests. TCRdb limited this immuneACCESS table to in-frame rearrangements with V and J called. A share of clones is missing; checked studies link under half to unresolved V genes, and the rest is unexplained. V, J and clone size were drawn from that table, and D and trimming were deduced from the DNA. Present in this sample are around 300,000 clones, roughly 88% of which were seen just once. The ten biggest clones cover approximately 5% of the sample.

Broader findings and caveats from the paper: After vaccination, spike-specific CD8+ and CD4+ T cell responses were reported to show substantial breadth. Comparing responses between vaccine doses or regimens was not something the study was powered to do. According to the authors, total T cell responses may have been underestimated by the TCR breadth and depth analyses. Non-spike TCR breadth was comparable between vaccine and placebo recipients, consistent with the vaccine containing only spike. Spike-specific TCR breadth was higher in Ad26.COV2.S recipients than in placebo recipients (P = 0.0014).

In the germline V gene, CDR1 corresponds to SGHVS and CDR2 to FQNEAQ. V lost 5 bases and J lost 1 base; the stretch between them is 12 bases long. Spanning cysteine to phenylalanine, the CDR3 consists of 15 amino acids. Only the CDR3 DNA is retained, 45 bases long and in frame from the first base. The sequence was collected from a person aged 18-65 years who received the Ad26.COV2.S COVID-19 vaccine or a placebo. The sequence is built from TRBV7-8 and TRBJ1-5; the D gene cannot be resolved reliably. Sequenced here: peripheral blood, sampled in a trial of Ad26.COV2.S vaccine versus placebo. The CDR3 in this case is CASSQSGNSNQPQHF. At the DNA level, the sequence is TGTGCCAGCAGCCAGAGCGGAAACAGCAATCAGCCCCAGCATTTT.